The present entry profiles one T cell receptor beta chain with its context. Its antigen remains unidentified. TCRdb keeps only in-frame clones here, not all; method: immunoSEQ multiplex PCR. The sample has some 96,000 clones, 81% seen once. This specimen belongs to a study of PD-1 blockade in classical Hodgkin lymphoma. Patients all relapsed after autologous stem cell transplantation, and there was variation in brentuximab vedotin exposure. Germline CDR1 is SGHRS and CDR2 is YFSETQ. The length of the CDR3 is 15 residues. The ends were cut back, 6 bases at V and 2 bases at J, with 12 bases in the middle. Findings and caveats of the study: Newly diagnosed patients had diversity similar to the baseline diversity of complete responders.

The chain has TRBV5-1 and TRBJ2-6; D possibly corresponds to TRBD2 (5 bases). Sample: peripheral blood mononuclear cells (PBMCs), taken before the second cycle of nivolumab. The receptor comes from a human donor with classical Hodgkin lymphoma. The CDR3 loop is CASNGGPTGANVLTF. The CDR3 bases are TGCGCCAGCAACGGAGGACCCACTGGGGCCAACGTCCTGACTTTC.